This T cell receptor (beta chain) was retrieved from a study of T cell responses to AZD1222 COVID-19 vaccine. Study-level background: The analysis combined second doses at about 4 or about 12 weeks. Study-level points and caveats: Spike-specific TCR breadth rose after two AZD1222 doses, and depth rose as well. The donor group comprised mostly white British people and more females; the analysis possibly underestimated clonal diversity.

Details on this clone: Its target is not known.

Germline CDR1 is SGHNT and CDR2 is YYREEE (reference sequence). V lost 2 bases, J lost 2 bases, and 7 bases lay in between. CDR3 length: 13 residues. TCRdb keeps only in-frame clones here, not all; method: immunoSEQ multiplex PCR. The data contain more than 150,000 clones, around 94% of them singletons. This sequence was found in an adult in good health. V and J are TRBV5-4 and TRBJ1-1; D is unresolved. The sample in question was peripheral blood, obtained on day 0 of AZD1222 vaccination. The CDR3, as DNA: TGTGCCAGCAGCTTAGATAGAAACACTGAAGCTTTCTTT. It codes for CASSLDRNTEAFF.